The T cell receptor beta chain described here comes from a study of response to subunit inactivated influenza vaccine. Study results and limitations: Only a handful of new T cells, the authors suggested, are recruited with each seasonal influenza vaccination.

TCRdb analysed the RT-PCR reads with MiXCR anew, one entry per CDR3 protein. Here the sample spans over 450,000 distinct CDR3 sequences, over 10% being singletons. The CDR3 runs 16 residues. V dropped 2 bases and J dropped 9 bases, with 20 bases sitting between them. Per germline, CDR1 SGHVS and CDR2 FQNEAQ. Details on this clonotype: Its antigen is currently unknown.

Sequencing used PBMCs from blood, obtained roughly 47 days after vaccination. This clonotype originated in a man aged 50 or older who received an inactivated influenza vaccine. The rearrangement joins TRBV7-8 to TRBJ1-5, with TRBD1 as a possible D gene (5 bases). For the CDR3, the DNA is TGTGCCAGCAGCTTAAATATTGACGGAGGGACTCGGCCCCAGCATTTT. Encoded protein: CASSLNIDGGTRPQHF.